Listed below are T cell receptor beta chains from one sample, sequenced in a study of T cell changes during pregnancy in multiple sclerosis. Here immunoSEQ multiplex PCR was the method, and the copy in TCRdb shows in-frame clones only, minus some. This table holds 50,000 or so clones, roughly 89% found once. Sequencing was performed on CD4+ T cells from peripheral blood mononuclear cells, taken after pregnancy. The receptors were gathered from a female donor in good health, enrolled as a control in a pregnancy study. CDR3s include the opening cysteine and the closing phenylalanine or tryptophan. Fields, in order: clone size, V gene, J gene, CDR3 length, D gene, CDR3 DNA, CDR3 protein. D genes are given only for firm matches. Some rows have no size entry. The others give once, few or many, or a class for an expanded clone.

.,TRBV7-8,TRBJ1-4,17,TRBD1,TGTGCCAGCAGCTTAGGACTGTGGACAGGGGACGAACGAAAACTGTTTTTT,CASSLGLWTGDERKLFF
.,TRBV5-1,TRBJ2-3,16,.,TGCGCCAGCACTCAAGACGGGGAGCCGCCCATAGATACGCAGTATTTT,CASTQDGEPPIDTQYF
.,TRBV5-1,TRBJ1-1,12,.,TGCGCCAGCAGCTTGCGGGGCACTGAAGCTTTCTTT,CASSLRGTEAFF
.,TRBV4-3,TRBJ2-2,16,.,TGCGCCAGCAGCCAGTTCGATAGTTCAAACACCGGGGAGCTGTTTTTT,CASSQFDSSNTGELFF
.,TRBV28,TRBJ1-2,14,.,TGTGCCACCTACTTAAGGACAGACTCTTATGGCTACACCTTC,CATYLRTDSYGYTF
.,TRBV6-6,TRBJ1-5,16,TRBD1,TGTGCCAGCACCTTCCCGGGGGACAGGCCGAATCAGCCCCAGCATTTT,CASTFPGDRPNQPQHF
.,TRBV5-1,TRBJ2-3,14,.,TGCGCCAGCAGCTTAGAGCTTTACACAGATACGCAGTATTTT,CASSLELYTDTQYF
.,TRBV19,TRBJ1-2,14,TRBD1,TGTGCCAGTAGGCCGACAGGGGTTAACTATGGCTACACCTTC,CASRPTGVNYGYTF
.,TRBV5-1,TRBJ1-4,14,TRBD1,TGCGCCAGCAGCTTTCCCGGGACAGAAGAAAAACTGTTTTTT,CASSFPGTEEKLFF
.,TRBV7-9,TRBJ2-4,18,TRBD1,TGTGCCAGCAGCCATACAGGGGGCGCCGGAGGGGCCAAAAACATTCAGTACTTC,CASSHTGGAGGAKNIQYF
.,TRBV5-5,TRBJ2-3,17,TRBD2,TGTGCCAGCAGCTTGGGCCCCGTAGTAGCGGGGTATGATACGCAGTATTTT,CASSLGPVVAGYDTQYF
.,TRBV4-3,TRBJ2-6,16,.,TGCGCCAGCAGCCAAGATCACAGCTCTGGGGCCAACGTCCTGACTTTC,CASSQDHSSGANVLTF
once,TRBV29-1,TRBJ1-1,11,TRBD1,TGCAGCGCGACAGGGGGCACTGAAGCTTTCTTT,CSATGGTEAFF
.,TRBV27,TRBJ1-1,13,TRBD1,TGTGCCAGCAGCAGGGACAGGGAGTTTGAAGCTTTCTTT,CASSRDREFEAFF
.,TRBV10-3,TRBJ2-2,13,.,TGTGCCATTCGGACAGAGAACACCGGGGAGCTGTTTTTT,CAIRTENTGELFF
.,TRBV9,TRBJ1-2,15,.,TGTGCCAGCAGCGTAGAGGAAGGCAGGGGCTATGGCTACACCTTC,CASSVEEGRGYGYTF
.,TRBV9,TRBJ2-1,14,.,TGTGCCAGCAGCGTAGTGTCTGTCGACAATGAGCAGTTCTTC,CASSVVSVDNEQFF
.,TRBV11-2,TRBJ1-2,16,.,TGTGCCAGCAGCTCAGCCCGGGGATCGGGGATCTATGGCTACACCTTC,CASSSARGSGIYGYTF
.,TRBV5-1,TRBJ2-6,16,.,TGCGCCAGCAGCTGGGGCAGGGCCTCTGGGGCCAACGTCCTGACTTTC,CASSWGRASGANVLTF
.,TRBV9,TRBJ2-7,13,.,TGTGCCAGCAGCGTAGTAAGCGCAGACGAGCAGTACTTC,CASSVVSADEQYF
.,TRBV7-9,TRBJ1-3,12,.,TGTGCCAGCAGCTTGGACAGAAACACCATATATTTT,CASSLDRNTIYF
.,TRBV19,TRBJ2-5,12,TRBD1,TGTGCCAGTAGCGTACAGGGGGAGACCCAGTACTTC,CASSVQGETQYF
.,TRBV5-4,TRBJ2-5,16,TRBD2,TGTGCCAGCAGCTTGGTCACTAGCGGGGGGTCCGAGACCCAGTACTTC,CASSLVTSGGSETQYF
.,TRBV19,TRBJ1-4,14,.,TGTGCCAGTAGTATCGGACAGTGGGCTGAAAAACTGTTTTTT,CASSIGQWAEKLFF
.,TRBV7-9,TRBJ2-6,16,TRBD2,TGTGCCAGCAGCGGGGGGGGTGTCTCTGGGGCCAACGTCCTGACTTTC,CASSGGGVSGANVLTF
.,TRBV5-4,TRBJ1-1,15,.,TGTGCCAGCAGCCCCCGACAGATCATGAACACTGAAGCTTTCTTT,CASSPRQIMNTEAFF
.,TRBV29-1,TRBJ1-2,12,.,TGCAGCGTTTGGGGGGCTAACTATGGCTACACCTTC,CSVWGANYGYTF
.,TRBV5-4,TRBJ2-7,15,.,TGTGCCAGCAGCTCGGCGGCCAAGGGGCAGGCTGAGCAGTACTTC,CASSSAAKGQAEQYF
.,TRBV6-1,TRBJ1-2,15,.,TGTGCCAGCCTCGAGCGGTCTCTGTTCGGCTATGGCTACACCTTC,CASLERSLFGYGYTF
.,TRBV6-5,TRBJ1-6,15,TRBD1,TGTGCCAGCAGATTAGGGACAGCCGGCGGTTCACCCCTCCACTTT,CASRLGTAGGSPLHF
.,TRBV7-3,TRBJ1-5,13,.,TGTGCCAGCAGTCTGACAGGAAATCAGCCCCAGCATTTT,CASSLTGNQPQHF